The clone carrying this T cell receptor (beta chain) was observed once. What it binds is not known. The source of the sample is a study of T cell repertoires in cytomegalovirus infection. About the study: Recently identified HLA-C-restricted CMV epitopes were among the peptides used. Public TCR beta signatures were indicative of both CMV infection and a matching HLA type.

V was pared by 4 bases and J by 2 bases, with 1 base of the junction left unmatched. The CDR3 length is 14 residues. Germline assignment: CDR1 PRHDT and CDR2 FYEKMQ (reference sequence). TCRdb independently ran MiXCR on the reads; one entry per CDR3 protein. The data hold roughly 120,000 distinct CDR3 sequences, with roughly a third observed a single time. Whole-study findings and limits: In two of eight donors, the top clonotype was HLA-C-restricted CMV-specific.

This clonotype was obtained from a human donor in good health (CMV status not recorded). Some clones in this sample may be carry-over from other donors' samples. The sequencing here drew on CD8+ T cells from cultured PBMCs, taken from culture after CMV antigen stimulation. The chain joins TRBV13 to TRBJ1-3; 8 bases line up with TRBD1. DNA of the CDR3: TGTGCCAGCAGCTCGACAGGGGCTGGAAACACCATATATTTT. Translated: CASSSTGAGNTIYF. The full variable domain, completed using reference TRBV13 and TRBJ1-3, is AAGVIQSPRHLIKEKRETATLKCYPIPRHDTVYWYQQGPGQDPQFLISFYEKMQSDKGSIPDRFSAQQFSDYHSELNMSSLELGDSALYFCASSSTGAGNTIYFGEGSWLTVV.